This TCR beta chain came from a study of blood T cell repertoires in COVID-19. This clone was counted between two and nine times. Sequenced by immunoSEQ multiplex PCR; TCRdb stores in-frame clones only, minus some. The table shows 35,000 to 45,000 clones, with roughly 87% occurring only once. The CDR3 consists of 17 residues. Trimming stripped 0 bases from V and 4 bases from J, with 19 bases between. Germline V gene lookup returns CDR1 SGHDN and CDR2 FVKESK. This TCR was recovered from a man between 60 and 75 years old with acute or convalescent COVID-19. The material sequenced was peripheral blood. J is TRBJ2-7 and V is TRBV14, with D possibly matching TRBD1 (6 bases). The CDR3 here is CASSQDFTGPTPYEQYF. In DNA, the CDR3 is TGTGCCAGCAGCCAAGATTTCACAGGGCCGACTCCTTACGAGCAGTACTTC.